The source of this T cell receptor (beta chain) is a study of shared clonotypes between healthy human individuals. General observations from the study: Generation of non-shared clonotypes was less probable than generation of clonotypes shared by all four donors.

Points on this clone: The antigen remains undetermined.

Terminally differentiated effector memory CD45RA+ cells were excluded by CCR7 positive selection of CD45RO-negative cells. There were no recent acute infections or vaccinations among the donors, who were healthy HIV-negative adults. V was pared by 2 bases and J by 5 bases, with 12 bases between. The germline CDR1 and CDR2 sequences are MGHRA and YSYEKL. CDR3 length: 14 residues. The assay was immunoSEQ multiplex PCR, and TCRdb's table has in-frame clones only and misses some. The repertoire includes 550,000 to 650,000 clones, about 96% of them detected once, and 0.11% sits in the top ten. Sequenced sample: naive CD8+ T cells sorted from blood. This sequence joins TRBV4-1 and TRBJ2-5; D tentatively reads TRBD1 or TRBD2 (6 bases each). The clonotype comes from a woman aged 25 to 45 in good health. CDR3 sequence reads: CASSQRGLAETQYF. The CDR3 region has the DNA TGCGCCAGCAGCCAACGGGGGCTAGCGGAGACCCAGTACTTC.